This T cell receptor (beta chain) comes out of a study of low-dose radiotherapy and immunotherapy resistance in tumors. cDNA synthesis used a TRAV/TRBV-specific primer set for both chains. TCR amplification involved about 21 PCR cycles with a constant-region primer and V-primer adapter. TCRdb reanalysed the reads using MiXCR and keeps one entry per CDR3 protein. The sample includes about 89,000 distinct CDR3 sequences, around 9.2% seen only once; the top ten take more than 0.85%. Time point of the sample: before trial treatment. From germline, CDR1 is SGHDT and CDR2 YYEEEE. The CDR3 consists of 14 residues. The V gene end was trimmed by 4 bases and the J gene end by 4 bases; junction bases not matched to a gene: 7.

The source of this sequence is a male donor with prostate cancer. The V and J genes are TRBV5-6 and TRBJ2-7; 8 nucleotides align to TRBD2. The source was PBMCs, collected before treatment. This CDR3 reads CASSSLAGPYEQYF. Here the CDR3 DNA reads TGTGCCAGCAGCAGTCTAGCGGGCCCATACGAGCAGTACTTC.